Each of the 12 T cell receptor beta chains below was sequenced from the same sample in a study of T cells in Graves' hyperthyroidism and ophthalmopathy. It was RNA transcripts that yielded the amplified TCR beta CDR3 regions. The HTBI set primed first-round TCR CDR3 RT-PCR. TCRdb recomputed calls from the multiplex PCR reads with MiXCR, one row per CDR3 protein. The table includes fewer than 600,000 distinct CDR3 sequences, 12% to 15% detected once. Input material: blood. These receptors originate from a woman in her thirties or forties with Graves' hyperthyroidism.

The gene calls are TRBV12-3 or TRBV12-4 and TRBJ1-5; D gene ambiguous. This CDR3 is built from 15 residues. V was shortened by 3 bases and J by 5 bases, with 14 bases between the two germline ends. The CDR3 DNA reads as TGTGCCAGCAGTTTTGGGCCGGCCGGGGATCAGCCCCAGCATTTT. This encodes CASSFGPAGDQPQHF.

This clonotype was observed a handful of times. The chain joins TRBV20-1 to TRBJ1-3; D not resolved. The CDR3 is 12 amino acids. With 2 bases removed from V and 3 bases from J, the gap between germline ends came to 5 bases. Looked up from germline, CDR1 is DFQATT and CDR2 is SNEGSKA (reference sequence). CDR3 DNA sequence: TGCAGTGCTAGATATGTTGGAAACACCATATATTTT. It encodes CSARYVGNTIYF.

This clonotype was seen many times. The gene calls are TRBV28 and TRBJ2-3, with TRBD2 identical over 11 bases. There are 15 residues in the CDR3. CDR1 and CDR2 (germline): MDHEN, SYDVKM. With 5 bases clipped from V and 2 bases from J, the junction kept 3 bases outside the gene matches. In DNA form, the CDR3 reads TGTGCCAGCAGTCAGACTAGCGGGAACACAGATACGCAGTATTTT. This codes for CASSQTSGNTDTQYF. Combining the CDR3 with reference TRBV28 and TRBJ2-3 gives the whole variable domain DVKVTQSSRYLVKRTGEKVFLECVQDMDHENMFWYRQDPGLGLRLIYFSYDVKMKEKGDIPEGYSVSREKKERFSLILESASTNQTSMYLCASSQTSGNTDTQYFGPGTRLTVL.

This clonotype was picked up many times. The chain has TRBV27 and TRBJ1-2, with a tentative D call TRBD1 (5 bases). V was trimmed by 5 bases and J by 8 bases, leaving 18 bases between them. The CDR3 has 14 residues. Germline values: CDR1 MNHEY, CDR2 SMNVEV (reference sequence). The CDR3 sequence: CASSPSEGRGGYTF. The CDR3 DNA sequence: TGTGCCAGCAGTCCAAGTGAGGGACGTGGAGGCTACACCTTC.

In its sample, this clonotype was seen a few times. The chain carries TRBV10-3 and TRBJ2-3; 12 bases line up with TRBD2. CDR3 length equals 16 residues. V lost 4 bases and J lost 4; bases outside the gene matches: 6. Germline CDR1 reads ENHRY; CDR2 reads SYGVKD. CDR3 sequence (DNA): TGTGCCATCAGTGCCCAGACTAGCGGGAGTCCAGATACGCAGTATTTT. Translated, it gives CAISAQTSGSPDTQYF.

This clonotype occurred many times. The rearrangement uses TRBV7-6 and TRBJ1-4; TRBD1 might be the D (5 bases). The CDR3 length is 13 residues. V was trimmed by 5 bases and J by 5 bases, leaving 9 bases between them. Germline CDR1 reads SGHVS; CDR2 reads FNYEAQ. CDR3 loop: CASSQDRNEKLFF. In nucleotides, the CDR3 is TGTGCCAGCAGCCAAGACAGAAATGAAAAACTGTTTTTT.

This clonotype was observed many times. The V call is TRBV30, the J call TRBJ1-2; unclear D gene. The V and J ends lost 4 bases and 9 bases respectively, with 9 bases between them. The CDR3 extends over 10 amino acids. The germline gives CDR1 GTSNPN, CDR2 SVGIG (reference sequence). CDR3 residues: CAWMGSRYTF. CDR3 nucleotides: TGTGCCTGGATGGGCAGCCGCTACACCTTC.

The chain is built from TRBV19 and TRBJ1-2; 7 bases agree with TRBD1. The ends lost 5 bases at V and 4 bases at J; junction bases unmatched: 10. Germline V gene lookup returns CDR1 LNHDA and CDR2 SQIVND (reference sequence). This CDR3 spans 15 amino acids. The CDR3 bases are TGTGCCAGTAGTGCCTCGACAGGGACTCTCTATGGCTACACCTTC. It yields the protein CASSASTGTLYGYTF.

This clonotype was seen at least ten times. This chain uses TRBV11-3 with TRBJ1-1, with 7 bases aligning to TRBD1. CDR1 SGHNT and CDR2 YENEEA come from the germline V gene. The CDR3 sequence is 13 residues long. V shed 8 bases, J shed 6 bases, and the junction held 9 bases outside the gene matches. The CDR3 region has the DNA TGTGCCAGCGGCCGGACAGGCCAGCCTGAAGCTTTCTTT. Translation gives CASGRTGQPEAFF.

The gene calls are TRBV19 and TRBJ2-7; D unresolved. In germline, CDR1 is LNHDA, CDR2 SQIVND (reference sequence). The CDR3 extends over 13 amino acids. The germline V and J ends were trimmed by 5 bases and 2 bases, with 10 bases remaining between them. CDR3 sequence reads: CASSADSAYEQYF. DNA of the CDR3: TGTGCCAGTAGTGCAGATTCCGCCTACGAGCAGTACTTC.

Note on this clonotype: With a much larger clone just one base away, this may be a read error. This rearrangement joins TRBV11-3 to TRBJ2-1; TRBD2 matches at 9 bases. Germline trimming cut 3 bases from V and 10 bases from J; bases unmatched to any gene: 7. The CDR3 spans 14 residues. Germline CDR1 and CDR2: SGHNT and YENEEA. CDR3 coding DNA: TGTGCCAGCAGCTTCGGGCTAGCGGGGACGGAGCAGTTCTTC. It encodes CASSFGLAGTEQFF.

This clonotype was seen ten or more times. The chain employs TRBV7-2 and TRBJ1-1; D might be TRBD1 (6 bases). The CDR3 runs 14 residues. Trimming took off 0 bases at V and 8 bases at J, with 13 bases between the two ends. In germline, CDR1 is SGHTA, CDR2 FQGNSA. CDR3 protein: CASSLALGQREAFF. The CDR3 DNA is TGTGCCAGCAGCTTAGCGCTAGGACAGAGGGAAGCTTTCTTT.